This T cell receptor (beta chain) was sequenced during a study of blood T cell repertoires in COVID-19. Across the study: T cells, B-cell-depleted T cells, or PBMCs provided the cDNA or gDNA that served as material.

The CDR3 contains 14 residues. Per the original data handling: Reference gene primer amplification gave estimated nucleated cell counts. Data came from immunoSEQ multiplex PCR; TCRdb stores just in-frame clones and leaves some out. V and J calls and clone size are given by that table; D and trimming were obtained from the DNA. The table includes approximately 450,000 clones, about 90% detected once. V gene TRBV21-1 combines with J gene TRBJ2-5; TRBD2 is the table's D call and was not checked against the DNA. TRBV21-1 is designated a pseudogene. Sequenced material: PBMCs or T cells enriched from blood (not recorded which). The origin of this receptor is a woman under 30 with acute COVID-19. CDR3 amino acids: CASTPERFQETQYF. CDR3 nucleotides: TGTGCCAGCACTCCGGAGCGTTTCCAAGAGACCCAGTACTTC.